This section outlines one T cell receptor (beta chain) sequence together with its context. The junction differs from germline at one of its ends, possibly a read error. These data originate in a study of high-grade serous ovarian cancer treatment subgroups. Study-level background: Mean per sample: about 15,000 reads, about 7,000 unique TCR beta rearrangements.

This CDR3 spans 13 amino acids. Germline V gives CDR1 SSHAT, CDR2 FNYEAQ (reference sequence). Tumor samples were taken before definitive surgery or chemotherapy. Sequenced by immunoSEQ multiplex PCR; TCRdb stores in-frame clones only, minus some. This table holds some 950 clones, 60% to 70% found once. Sequenced: tumor tissue. The TCR was taken from a human donor with high-grade serous ovarian cancer. The chain couples TRBV7-7 to TRBJ1-1, with unresolved D. The DNA of the CDR3 is TGTGCTAGCAGCTTAGGGCAAAACACTGAAGCTTTCTTT. Its protein is CASSLGQNTEAFF.